Below, one TCR beta chain is given with its context. This sample stems from a study of cytomegalovirus exposure and HLA in healthy donors. In the PCR, 60 Vbeta and 13 Jbeta primers were used. Some clones are missing from TCRdb's copy, which holds only in-frame ones; the method was immunoSEQ multiplex PCR. The profile shows a few hundred thousand clones, around 86% of them singletons. With 5 bases removed from V and 4 bases from J, the gap between germline ends came to 20 bases. The CDR3 has 16 residues. Germline V CDR1 and CDR2: MNHEY, SMNVEV (reference sequence). The genes are TRBV27 and TRBJ1-1; tentative D call: TRBD1 (5 bases). This sequence was found in a woman aged 45 to 65 in good health and CMV-seropositive. The specimen was PBMCs. The CDR3 spells CASSPRRALTPTEAFF. The CDR3 nucleotides are TGTGCCAGCAGTCCTCGCAGGGCCCTAACCCCCACTGAAGCTTTCTTT.